This is a list of T cell receptor beta chains from one sample in a study of CD8+ T cells in alopecia areata. The method was immunoSEQ multiplex PCR; TCRdb's version includes in-frame clones alone and lacks a portion of them. The table lists about 190,000 clones, roughly 62% of them singletons. The sample in question was CD8+ T cells sorted from blood, obtained at week 24, from a patient treated with tofacitinib. The source of these receptors is a human donor with alopecia areata. Both conserved end residues are part of each CDR3. A D gene is named only where the DNA matches it firmly. The size of a clone is reported for some rows only, either as once, few or many, or as a class for expanded clones.

abundance	v_gene	d_gene	j_gene	CDR3nt	CDR3aa
-	TRBV7-3	-	TRBJ2-2	TGTGCCAGCAGCTTAAACGGGGCGAGCACCGGGGAGCTGTTTTTT	CASSLNGASTGELFF
few	TRBV7-9	TRBD2	TRBJ2-1	TGTGCCAGCAGCTCACGACTAGCGGTAGACAATGAGCAGTTCTTC	CASSSRLAVDNEQFF
-	TRBV5-1	TRBD2	TRBJ2-5	TGCGCCAGCAGTACGAGCGGGGCCACACGCGGGACCCAGTACTTC	CASSTSGATRGTQYF
-	TRBV30	-	TRBJ2-7	TGTGCCTGGAGAGAGAGATACGAGCAGTACTTC	CAWRERYEQYF
-	TRBV19	TRBD1	TRBJ2-2	TGTGCCAGTAGCATCACAGGGGCCAACACCGGGGAGCTGTTTTTT	CASSITGANTGELFF
-	TRBV4-1	-	TRBJ2-1	TGCGCCAGCAGCCAATTTGGGACAAGAGGAGACAATGAGCAGTTCTTC	CASSQFGTRGDNEQFF
-	TRBV6-5	-	TRBJ1-1	TGTGCCAGCAGTTACCCAGTCAGGGGAGGGGACACTGAAGCTTTCTTT	CASSYPVRGGDTEAFF
-	TRBV7-2	TRBD1	TRBJ1-2	TGTGCCAGGGGACAGAACTATGGCTACACCTTC	CARGQNYGYTF
-	TRBV7-8	TRBD1	TRBJ2-3	TGTGCCAGCAGCTCGACAGGGGCCCCCACAGATACGCAGTATTTT	CASSSTGAPTDTQYF
-	TRBV27	-	TRBJ2-2	TGTGCCAGCGGCCGGGTGGGCGGGGAGCTGTTTTTT	CASGRVGGELFF
-	TRBV30	-	TRBJ1-6	TGTGCCTGGAGTGTGGGTCCCGACCTCCACTTT	CAWSVGPDLHF
-	TRBV7-9	TRBD2	TRBJ2-5	TGTGCCAGCAGCTCCCCGGGACTAGGGGAGACCCAGTACTTC	CASSSPGLGETQYF
few	TRBV12-5	-	TRBJ1-4	TGTGCTAGTGGTACCTTCGGGGAACTGTTTTTT	CASGTFGELFF
few	TRBV5-6	TRBD1	TRBJ1-6	TGTGCCAGCAGCTTGGAAGGGGGCGGTTCACCCCTCCACTTT	CASSLEGGGSPLHF
-	TRBV29-1	-	TRBJ1-4	TGCAGCGTTGATTTGGTCGGGGGTGGACTGTTTTTT	CSVDLVGGGLFF
-	TRBV7-2	-	TRBJ2-4	TGTGCCAGCAGCTTCCGAACAGGGAACCTAGCCAAAAACATTCAGTACTTC	CASSFRTGNLAKNIQYF
-	TRBV29-1	-	TRBJ2-5	TGCAGCGTTGACGTTGGGCAAGATTCCCGGGGGACCCAGTACTTC	CSVDVGQDSRGTQYF
few	TRBV5-4	-	TRBJ2-7	TGTGCCAGCAGCGGCGGGACAGAAAGATCCTACGAGCAGTACTTC	CASSGGTERSYEQYF
-	TRBV14	-	TRBJ2-3	TGTGCCAGCAGCCAAGGTCGCAGGAGAACAGATACGCAGTATTTT	CASSQGRRRTDTQYF
-	TRBV23-1	-	TRBJ1-1	TGCGCCAGCAGTCCTGGACCCGACGCTGAAGCTTTCTTT	CASSPGPDAEAFF
-	TRBV5-1	-	TRBJ1-1	TGCGCCAGCAGGCAGGGTAGCACTGAAGCTTTCTTT	CASRQGSTEAFF
few	TRBV6-5	-	TRBJ2-5	TGTGCCAGCGGACCAGGGAGAGAGACCCAGTACTTC	CASGPGRETQYF
few	TRBV7-9	TRBD1	TRBJ2-5	TGTGCCAGCAGCCCTACAGGGGGCGCCGGGGAGACCCAGTACTTC	CASSPTGGAGETQYF
few	TRBV7-9	-	TRBJ2-5	TGTGCCAGCAGAGAGAAAGAGACCCAGTACTTC	CASREKETQYF
few	TRBV2	-	TRBJ2-5	TGTGCCAGCGGGGATCAAGAGACCCAGTACTTC	CASGDQETQYF
few	TRBV7-9	-	TRBJ2-2	TGTGCCAGCAGCCCTACCCCCTTTTCCCCCGGGGAGCTGTTTTTT	CASSPTPFSPGELFF
-	TRBV6-1	-	TRBJ2-7	TGTGCCAGCAGTGAGGCAGGGAGGAACGAGCAGTACTTC	CASSEAGRNEQYF
-	TRBV13	-	TRBJ1-1	TGTGCCAGCAGCTCGGGACCTGAAGCTTTCTTT	CASSSGPEAFF
-	TRBV15	-	TRBJ1-2	TGTGCCACCAGCAGAGTTGGAGGTCTCGGGAGCTACACCTTC	CATSRVGGLGSYTF
-	TRBV30	-	TRBJ1-1	TGTGCCTGGAGTGTACCCTATGGGAACACTGAAGCTTTCTTT	CAWSVPYGNTEAFF
few	TRBV29-1	TRBD1	TRBJ2-3	TGCAGCGTGGATACAGGGGTAGGAACAGATACGCAGTATTTT	CSVDTGVGTDTQYF
-	TRBV30	-	TRBJ1-2	TGTGCCTGGAGTGATTTGGGCTATGGCTACACCTTC	CAWSDLGYGYTF
-	TRBV6-5	-	TRBJ1-1	TGTGCCAGCAGCCCCGTTGGGACTGAAGCTTTCTTT	CASSPVGTEAFF
-	TRBV7-9	-	TRBJ2-1	TGTGCCGCGGGTATTGGTAGGAATGAGCAGTTCTTC	CAAGIGRNEQFF
-	TRBV9	-	TRBJ1-2	TGTGCCAGCAGCACCCGGGGTTATGGCTACACCTTC	CASSTRGYGYTF
-	TRBV7-7	-	TRBJ2-5	TGTGCCAGCAGCTTAGGGCCAGGGCAAGAGACCCAGTACTTC	CASSLGPGQETQYF
-	TRBV15	-	TRBJ1-1	TGTGCCACCAGGCCCCGGACAGTGCTTGGGGGCACTGAAGCTTTCTTT	CATRPRTVLGGTEAFF
-	TRBV2	-	TRBJ1-5	TGTGCCAGCAGTGAATGGGCAGCGTCCAATCAGCCCCAGCATTTT	CASSEWAASNQPQHF
-	TRBV6-5	-	TRBJ1-1	TGTGCCAGCCAGGGGATACAGGGTTCGAACACTGAAGCTTTCTTT	CASQGIQGSNTEAFF
-	TRBV29-1	-	TRBJ2-6	TGCAGCGCCAAGACCCGGGGGCTTACAGGGGACCCCTCTGGGGCCAACGTCCTGACTTTC	CSAKTRGLTGDPSGANVLTF
-	TRBV7-8	TRBD1	TRBJ1-1	TGTGCCAGCAGCTCGTGGACAGGGTGGGCTTTCTTT	CASSSWTGWAFF
-	TRBV6-1	-	TRBJ1-6	TGTGCCAGCAGTGAAGGCGGCAATTCACCCCTCCACTTT	CASSEGGNSPLHF
-	TRBV23-1	-	TRBJ2-2	TGCGCCAGCAGTCATTACGCCCATCGTAGGGAGCTGTTTTTT	CASSHYAHRRELFF
-	TRBV11-2	-	TRBJ1-6	TGTGCCAGCAACCTAGGGACACCTTCACCCCTCCACTTT	CASNLGTPSPLHF
-	TRBV30	-	TRBJ2-1	TGTGCCTGGGACGACGGGACCAATGAGCAGTTCTTC	CAWDDGTNEQFF
-	TRBV6-6	-	TRBJ1-2	TGTGCCAGCAGTCGCCGAGACTCCCCGAACTATGGCTACACCTTC	CASSRRDSPNYGYTF
few	TRBV28	-	TRBJ1-4	TGTGCCAGCAGTCCGAGACAGGCTTCTAATGAAAAACTGTTTTTT	CASSPRQASNEKLFF
-	TRBV29-1	-	TRBJ1-1	TGCAGCGTTGAAGCAGGACAGAAAAACACTGAAGCTTTCTTT	CSVEAGQKNTEAFF
few	TRBV7-6	-	TRBJ2-1	TGTGCCAGCAGCAGCTTAAGGAGCTCCTACAATGAGCAGTTCTTC	CASSSLRSSYNEQFF
-	TRBV9	-	TRBJ2-2	TGTGCCAGCGCCGGGGGGCCACCGAACACCGGGGAGCTGTTTTTT	CASAGGPPNTGELFF
-	TRBV30	-	TRBJ1-1	TGTGCCTGGATGAGGGGAGTGTCTGAAGCTTTCTTT	CAWMRGVSEAFF
once	TRBV9	-	TRBJ2-7	TGTGCCAGCAGCCCTCAGGGGTACGAGCAGTACTTC	CASSPQGYEQYF
-	TRBV28	-	TRBJ2-3	TGTGCCAGCAGTTTGACCCCACAACTCCTTAATACGCAGTATTTT	CASSLTPQLLNTQYF
-	TRBV7-2	-	TRBJ1-6	TGTGCCAGCAGCTTCATCTCCTATAATTCACCCCTCCACTTT	CASSFISYNSPLHF
-	TRBV2	-	TRBJ2-2	TGTGCCAGCAGTGAGGGAGCCACCGGGGAGCTGTTTTTT	CASSEGATGELFF